This T cell receptor (beta chain) is from a study of blood T cell repertoires in COVID-19. Study information: T cells, B-cell-depleted T cells, or PBMCs supplied cDNA or gDNA.

Source study methods: Reference gene primer amplification yielded estimated nucleated cell counts. Libraries were prepared by immunoSEQ multiplex PCR; TCRdb keeps only in-frame clonotypes and omits some of them. Clone size and the V and J calls come from that table; the DNA yielded D and trimming. Of 150,000 or so clones in the sample, approximately 91% were seen once. This CDR3 spans 15 amino acids. V shed 4 bases and J 9 bases; nucleotides not matched to a gene: 9. Per the germline V gene, CDR1 is SNHLY and CDR2 is FYNNEI. This clone occurred a few times. Sequenced material: peripheral blood. The chain recombines TRBV2 with TRBJ1-6, with 7 bases lining up with TRBD1. The source of this sequence is a human donor in a cohort sampled during active COVID-19. CDR3 amino acids: CASSGGRGKVSPLHF. For the CDR3, the DNA is TGTGCCAGCAGTGGGGGCAGGGGGAAGGTTTCACCCCTCCACTTT. The variable domain in full, completed from reference TRBV2 and TRBJ1-6, reads EPEVTQTPSHQVTQMGQEVILRCVPISNHLYFYWYRQILGQKVEFLVSFYNNEISEKSEIFDDQFSVERPDGSNFTLKIRSTKLEDSAMYFCASSGGRGKVSPLHFGNGTRLTVT.